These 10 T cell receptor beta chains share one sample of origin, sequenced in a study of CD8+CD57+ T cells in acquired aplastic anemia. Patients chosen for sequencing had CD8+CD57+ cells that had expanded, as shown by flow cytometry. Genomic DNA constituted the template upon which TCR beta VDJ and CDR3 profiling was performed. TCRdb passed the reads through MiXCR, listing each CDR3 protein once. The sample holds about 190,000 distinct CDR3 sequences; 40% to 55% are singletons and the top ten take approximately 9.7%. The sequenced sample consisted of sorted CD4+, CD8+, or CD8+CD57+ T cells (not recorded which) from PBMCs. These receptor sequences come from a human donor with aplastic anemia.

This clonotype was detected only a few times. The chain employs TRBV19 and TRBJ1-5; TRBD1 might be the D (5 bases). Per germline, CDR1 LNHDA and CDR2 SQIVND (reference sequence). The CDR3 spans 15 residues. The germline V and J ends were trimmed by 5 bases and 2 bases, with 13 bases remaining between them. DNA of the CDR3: TGTGCCAGTAGTGGCAGGGAAGGCGGCAATCAGCCCCAGCATTTT. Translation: CASSGREGGNQPQHF.

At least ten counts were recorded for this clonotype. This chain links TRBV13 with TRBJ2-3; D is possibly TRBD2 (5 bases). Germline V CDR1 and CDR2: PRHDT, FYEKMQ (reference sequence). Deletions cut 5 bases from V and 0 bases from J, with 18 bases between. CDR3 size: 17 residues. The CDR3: CASSLVPGMGSTDTQYF. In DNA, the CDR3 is TGTGCCAGCAGCCTCGTCCCCGGGATGGGGAGCACAGATACGCAGTATTTT.

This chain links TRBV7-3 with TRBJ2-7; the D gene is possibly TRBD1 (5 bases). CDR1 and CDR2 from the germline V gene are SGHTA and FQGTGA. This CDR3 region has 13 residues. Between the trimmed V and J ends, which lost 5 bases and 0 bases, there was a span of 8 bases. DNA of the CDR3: TGTGCCAGCAGCCCTGACAGCTCCTACGAGCAGTACTTC. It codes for CASSPDSSYEQYF.

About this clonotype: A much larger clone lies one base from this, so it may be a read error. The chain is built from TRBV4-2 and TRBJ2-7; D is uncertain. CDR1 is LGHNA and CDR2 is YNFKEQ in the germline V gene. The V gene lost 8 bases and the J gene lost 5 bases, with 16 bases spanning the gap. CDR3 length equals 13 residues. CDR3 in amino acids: CASGQELKNEQYF. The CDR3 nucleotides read TGTGCCAGCGGGCAAGAGCTTAAAAACGAGCAGTACTTC.

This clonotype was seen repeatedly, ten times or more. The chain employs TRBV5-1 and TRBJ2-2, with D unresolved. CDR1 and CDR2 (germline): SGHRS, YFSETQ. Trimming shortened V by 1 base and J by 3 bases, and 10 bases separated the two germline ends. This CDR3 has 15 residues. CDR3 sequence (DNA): TGCGCCAGCAGCTTGCTGTGGGAAGACACCGGGGAGCTGTTTTTT. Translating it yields CASSLLWEDTGELFF.

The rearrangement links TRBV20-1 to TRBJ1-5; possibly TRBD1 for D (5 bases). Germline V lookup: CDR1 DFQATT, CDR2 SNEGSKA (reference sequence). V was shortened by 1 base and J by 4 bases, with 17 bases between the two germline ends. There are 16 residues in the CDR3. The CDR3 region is CSARVEGRRGNQPQHF. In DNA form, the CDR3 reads TGCAGTGCTAGAGTCGAGGGCAGGCGGGGGAATCAGCCCCAGCATTTT.

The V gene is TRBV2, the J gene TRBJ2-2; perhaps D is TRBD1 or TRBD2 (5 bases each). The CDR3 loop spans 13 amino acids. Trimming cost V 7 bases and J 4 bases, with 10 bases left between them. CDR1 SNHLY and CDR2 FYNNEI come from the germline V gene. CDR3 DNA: TGTGCCAGCACCGGGACGCGCACCGGGGAGCTGTTTTTT. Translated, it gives CASTGTRTGELFF.

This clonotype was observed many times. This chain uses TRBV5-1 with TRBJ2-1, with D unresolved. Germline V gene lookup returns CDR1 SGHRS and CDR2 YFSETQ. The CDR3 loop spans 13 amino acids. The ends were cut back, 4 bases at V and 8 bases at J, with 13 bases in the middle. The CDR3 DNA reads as TGCGCCAGCAGCAGAAGCTCGGGCGATGAGCAGTTCTTC. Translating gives CASSRSSGDEQFF.

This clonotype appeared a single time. Here the CDR3 reads CASSPTSGTSTDTQYF. Here the CDR3 DNA reads TGTGCCAGCAGCCCGACTAGCGGGACTAGCACAGATACGCAGTATTTT. The chain joins TRBV4-2 to TRBJ2-3; 11 bases map to TRBD2. This CDR3 has 16 residues. V trimming: 4 bases; J trimming: 0 bases; junction bases outside the gene matches: 3. CDR1 and CDR2 (germline): LGHNA, YNFKEQ.

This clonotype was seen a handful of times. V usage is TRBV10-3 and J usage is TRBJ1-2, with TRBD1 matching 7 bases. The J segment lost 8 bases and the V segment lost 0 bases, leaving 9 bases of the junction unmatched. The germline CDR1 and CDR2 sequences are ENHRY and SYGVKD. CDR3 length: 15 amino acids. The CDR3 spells CAISESLGTGEGYTF. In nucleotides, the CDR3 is TGTGCCATCAGTGAGTCCCTCGGTACAGGGGAGGGCTACACCTTC.